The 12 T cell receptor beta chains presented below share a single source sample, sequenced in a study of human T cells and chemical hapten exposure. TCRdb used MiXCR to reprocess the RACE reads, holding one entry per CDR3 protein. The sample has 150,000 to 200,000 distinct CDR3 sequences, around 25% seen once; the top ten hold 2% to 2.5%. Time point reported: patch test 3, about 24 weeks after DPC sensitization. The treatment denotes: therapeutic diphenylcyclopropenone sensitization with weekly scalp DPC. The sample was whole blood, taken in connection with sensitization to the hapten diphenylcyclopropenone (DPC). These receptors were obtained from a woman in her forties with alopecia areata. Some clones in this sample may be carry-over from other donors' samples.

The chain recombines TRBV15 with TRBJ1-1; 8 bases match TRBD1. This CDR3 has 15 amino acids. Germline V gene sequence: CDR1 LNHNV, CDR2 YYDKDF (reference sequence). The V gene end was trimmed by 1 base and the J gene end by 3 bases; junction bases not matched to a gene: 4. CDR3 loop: CATSRGRGLDTEAFF. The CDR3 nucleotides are TGTGCCACCAGCAGAGGCAGGGGGCTGGACACTGAAGCTTTCTTT.

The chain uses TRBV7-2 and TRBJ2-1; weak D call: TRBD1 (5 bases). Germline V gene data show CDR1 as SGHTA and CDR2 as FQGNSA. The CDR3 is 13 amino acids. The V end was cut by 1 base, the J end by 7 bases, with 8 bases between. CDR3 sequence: CASSLGPGNEQFF. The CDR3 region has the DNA TGTGCCAGCAGCTTAGGCCCAGGGAATGAGCAGTTCTTC.

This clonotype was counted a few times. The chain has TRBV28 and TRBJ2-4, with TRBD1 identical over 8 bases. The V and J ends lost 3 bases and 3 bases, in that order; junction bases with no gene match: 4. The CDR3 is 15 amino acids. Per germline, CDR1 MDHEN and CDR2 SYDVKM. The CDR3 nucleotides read TGTGCCAGCAGTTTGCAGGACAGGGTCAAAAACATTCAGTACTTC. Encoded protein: CASSLQDRVKNIQYF.

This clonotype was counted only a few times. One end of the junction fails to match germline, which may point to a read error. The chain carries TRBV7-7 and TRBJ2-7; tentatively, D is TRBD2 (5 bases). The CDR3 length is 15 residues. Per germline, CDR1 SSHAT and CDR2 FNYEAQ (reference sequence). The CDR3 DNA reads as TGTGCTAGCAGCTTATGCGGCCCGGGGTCCTACGAGCAGTACTTC. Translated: CASSLCGPGSYEQYF.

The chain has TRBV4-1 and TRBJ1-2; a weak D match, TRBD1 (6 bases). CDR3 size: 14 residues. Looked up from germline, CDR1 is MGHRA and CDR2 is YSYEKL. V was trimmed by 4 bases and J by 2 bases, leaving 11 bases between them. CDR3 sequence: CASSLWTANYGYTF. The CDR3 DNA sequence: TGCGCCAGCAGCCTCTGGACAGCAAACTATGGCTACACCTTC.

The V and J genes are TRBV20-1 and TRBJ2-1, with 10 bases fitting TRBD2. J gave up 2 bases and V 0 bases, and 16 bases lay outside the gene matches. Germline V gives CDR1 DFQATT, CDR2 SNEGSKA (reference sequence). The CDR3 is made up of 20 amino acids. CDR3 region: CSARDHLSSGSRSAYNEQFF. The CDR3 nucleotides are TGCAGTGCTAGAGATCACTTGTCTAGCGGGAGTCGGTCAGCCTACAATGAGCAGTTCTTC.

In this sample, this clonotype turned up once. In DNA form, the CDR3 reads TGTGCCAGCAGCTTAGAACCGAGGAACACTGAAGCTTTCTTT. Translated, it gives CASSLEPRNTEAFF. This chain uses TRBV7-2 with TRBJ1-1; D gene ambiguous. V shed 1 base and J shed 1 base, with 7 bases lying between them. Germline V gives CDR1 SGHTA, CDR2 FQGNSA. This CDR3 comprises 14 residues.

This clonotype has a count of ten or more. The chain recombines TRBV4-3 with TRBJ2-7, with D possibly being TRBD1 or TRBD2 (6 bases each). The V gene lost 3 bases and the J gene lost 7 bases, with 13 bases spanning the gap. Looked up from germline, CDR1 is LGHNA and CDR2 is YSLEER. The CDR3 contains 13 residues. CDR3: CASSQKRGAEQYF. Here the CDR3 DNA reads TGCGCCAGCAGCCAGAAAAGGGGGGCGGAGCAGTACTTC.

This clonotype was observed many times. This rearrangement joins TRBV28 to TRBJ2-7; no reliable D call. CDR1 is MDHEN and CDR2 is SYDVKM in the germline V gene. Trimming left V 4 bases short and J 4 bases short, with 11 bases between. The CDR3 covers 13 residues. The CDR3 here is CASSSGPTYEQYF. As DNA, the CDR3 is TGTGCCAGCAGTTCCGGACCGACATACGAGCAGTACTTC.

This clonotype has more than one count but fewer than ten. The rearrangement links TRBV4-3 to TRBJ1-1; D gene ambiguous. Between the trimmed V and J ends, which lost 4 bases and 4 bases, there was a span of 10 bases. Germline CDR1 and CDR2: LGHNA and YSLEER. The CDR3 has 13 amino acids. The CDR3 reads CASSRSMSTEAFF. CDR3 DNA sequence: TGCGCCAGCAGCCGGAGTATGAGCACTGAAGCTTTCTTT.

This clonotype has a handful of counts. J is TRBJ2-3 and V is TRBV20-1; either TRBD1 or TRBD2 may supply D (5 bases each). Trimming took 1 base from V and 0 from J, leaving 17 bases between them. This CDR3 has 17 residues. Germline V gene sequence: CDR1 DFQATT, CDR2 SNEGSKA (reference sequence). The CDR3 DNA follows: TGCAGTGCTAGAGGGGGGAAGACTGCCTTGAGCACAGATACGCAGTATTTT. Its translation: CSARGGKTALSTDTQYF.

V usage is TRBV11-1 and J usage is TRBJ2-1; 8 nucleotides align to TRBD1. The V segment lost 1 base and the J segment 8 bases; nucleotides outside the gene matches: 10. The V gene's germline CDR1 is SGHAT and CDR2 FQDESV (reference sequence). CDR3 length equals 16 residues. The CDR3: CASSLGSAGGLYEQFF. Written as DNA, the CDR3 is TGTGCCAGCAGCTTAGGGTCGGCAGGGGGCTTATATGAGCAGTTCTTC.